These 9 T cell receptor beta chains share one sample of origin, sequenced in a study of spatial heterogeneity in lung cancer. TCRdb reprocessed the 5' RACE reads with MiXCR, giving one entry per CDR3 protein. Of approximately 90,000 distinct CDR3 sequences listed, roughly 10% are singletons. Time point here: sample taken at primary tumor resection. The input material, whole RNA from tumor, nontumor lung or frozen PBMC, was sequenced unsorted. The specimen comprised PBMCs, sampled at surgery. These receptors all come from a male donor with early-stage non-small cell lung cancer.

This clonotype was counted at least ten times. The chain couples TRBV5-1 to TRBJ2-2; D assignment may be TRBD1 or TRBD2 (5 bases each). CDR3 length equals 14 residues. The ends were cut back, 3 bases at V and 4 bases at J, with 10 bases in the middle. In germline, CDR1 is SGHRS, CDR2 YFSETQ. The CDR3 sequence: CASSSWDLTGELFF. In DNA form, the CDR3 reads TGCGCCAGCAGCTCGTGGGACCTCACCGGGGAGCTGTTTTTT. Full variable domain (outside the CDR3, taken from reference TRBV5-1 and TRBJ2-2): KAGVTQTPRYLIKTRGQQVTLSCSPISGHRSVSWYQQTPGQGLQFLFEYFSETQRNKGNFPGRFSGRQFSNSRSEMNVSTLELGDSALYLCASSSWDLTGELFFGEGSRLTVL.

This clonotype was observed a handful of times. The rearrangement links TRBV12-3 or TRBV12-4 to TRBJ1-5, with a possible D match to TRBD1 (5 bases). V was clipped by 5 bases and J by 5 bases, with 16 bases between them. The CDR3 loop spans 15 amino acids. This CDR3 is CASSLLGGRDQPQHF. The CDR3 DNA reads TGTGCCAGCAGTCTCCTTGGGGGTCGCGATCAGCCCCAGCATTTT.

The chain carries TRBV7-6 and TRBJ2-7; 7 bases match TRBD2. CDR1 is SGHVS and CDR2 is FNYEAQ in the germline V gene. V lost 0 bases to trimming and J lost 2 bases; unmatched junction nucleotides: 4. The CDR3 is made up of 15 amino acids. This chain's CDR3 is CASSLAGGSPYEQYF. In nucleotides, the CDR3 is TGTGCCAGCAGCTTAGCGGGCGGGAGCCCCTACGAGCAGTACTTC.

The chain has TRBV11-3 and TRBJ2-3, with 8 positions matching TRBD1. V shed 0 bases, J shed 1 base, and the junction held 3 bases outside the gene matches. The CDR3 is made up of 16 amino acids. The V gene's germline CDR1 is SGHNT and CDR2 YENEEA. CDR3 nucleotides: TGTGCCAGCAGCTTAGACCCAGGGGGCGGCACAGATACGCAGTATTTT. This sequence encodes CASSLDPGGGTDTQYF.

V usage is TRBV7-9 and J usage is TRBJ2-3; D could derive from TRBD1 or TRBD2 (5 bases each). Per the germline V gene, CDR1 is SEHNR and CDR2 is FQNEAQ (reference sequence). This CDR3 spans 14 amino acids. Trimming stripped 7 bases from V and 3 bases from J, with 14 bases between. This CDR3 is CASKGDPWTDTQYF. CDR3 in DNA: TGTGCCAGCAAAGGGGACCCTTGGACAGATACGCAGTATTTT.

The V call is TRBV20-1, the J call TRBJ2-4; weak D call: TRBD1 (5 bases). V lost 3 bases and J lost 1, with 7 bases in between. This CDR3 is built from 13 residues. Germline V gives CDR1 DFQATT, CDR2 SNEGSKA (reference sequence). CDR3 residues: CSARRQAKNIQYF. DNA for the CDR3: TGCAGTGCTAGGAGACAGGCCAAAAACATTCAGTACTTC.

This clonotype was seen a handful of times. The V call is TRBV9, the J call TRBJ2-5, with TRBD2 matching 7 bases. The length of the CDR3 is 14 residues. Germline loops: CDR1 SGDLS, CDR2 YYNGEE. V dropped 4 bases and J dropped 4; count of bases not matched to a gene: 7. CDR3: CASSSSGGIETQYF. The CDR3 DNA follows: TGTGCCAGCAGCTCTAGCGGCGGTATAGAGACCCAGTACTTC.

This clonotype was detected a few times. The rearrangement joins TRBV2 to TRBJ2-7; D is possibly TRBD1 or TRBD2 (5 bases each). The CDR3 contains 14 residues. Germline lookup yields CDR1 SNHLY and CDR2 FYNNEI. Trimming removed 7 bases from V and 0 bases from J, with 13 bases in between. The DNA of the CDR3 is TGTGCCAGCAACAGACCAGGGACCTCCTACGAGCAGTACTTC. This encodes CASNRPGTSYEQYF.

This clonotype was seen repeatedly, ten times or more. The chain employs TRBV7-2 and TRBJ2-1; no reliable D call. Germline-derived CDR1 and CDR2 are SGHTA and FQGNSA. The CDR3 is 12 amino acids. The ends were cut back, 4 bases at V and 8 bases at J, with 9 bases in the middle. This CDR3 reads CASSSTEYEQFF. CDR3 DNA sequence: TGTGCCAGCAGCTCAACCGAGTATGAGCAGTTCTTC.